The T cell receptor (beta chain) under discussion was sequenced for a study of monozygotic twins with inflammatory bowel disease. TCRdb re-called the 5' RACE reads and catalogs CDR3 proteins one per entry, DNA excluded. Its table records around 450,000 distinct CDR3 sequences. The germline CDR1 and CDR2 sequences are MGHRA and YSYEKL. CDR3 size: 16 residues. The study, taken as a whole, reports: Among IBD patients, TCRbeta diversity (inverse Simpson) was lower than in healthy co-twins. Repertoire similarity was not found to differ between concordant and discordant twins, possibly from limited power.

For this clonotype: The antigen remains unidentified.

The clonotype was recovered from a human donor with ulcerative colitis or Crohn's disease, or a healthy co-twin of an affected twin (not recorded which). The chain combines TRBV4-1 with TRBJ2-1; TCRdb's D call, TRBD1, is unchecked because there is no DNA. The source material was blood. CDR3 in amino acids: CASSQDTGTGWGEQFF.